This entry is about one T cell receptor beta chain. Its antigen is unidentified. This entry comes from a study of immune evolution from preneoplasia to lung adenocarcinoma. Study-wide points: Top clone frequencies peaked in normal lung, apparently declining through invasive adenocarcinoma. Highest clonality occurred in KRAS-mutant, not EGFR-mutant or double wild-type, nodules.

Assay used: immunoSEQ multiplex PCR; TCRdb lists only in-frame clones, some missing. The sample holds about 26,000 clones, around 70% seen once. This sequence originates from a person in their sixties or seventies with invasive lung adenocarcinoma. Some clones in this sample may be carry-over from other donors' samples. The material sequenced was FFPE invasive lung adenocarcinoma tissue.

CDR3 sequence: CASRDRVLYTF. CDR3 bases: TGTGCCAGCAGGGACAGGGTCCTCTACACCTTC. This chain links TRBV28 with TRBJ1-2, with TRBD1 matching over 8 bases. This CDR3 spans 11 amino acids. Per germline, CDR1 MDHEN and CDR2 SYDVKM. The junction had 4 bases not matched to a gene; V was cut back by 6 bases and J by 10 bases.